This is a list of T cell receptor beta chains from one sample in a study of CD8 T cells in ankylosing spondylitis. MiXCR, applied by TCRdb to the 5' RACE reads, yields one record per CDR3 protein. The sample lists 300,000 to 350,000 distinct CDR3 sequences; about 20% were seen once. Sequencing was performed on blood, either unsorted or a sorted T cell fraction (not recorded which). These receptors were obtained from a female donor with ankylosing spondylitis or in good health (not recorded which). Both conserved end residues are part of each CDR3.

16 | TRBJ2-2 | TRBV3-1 | CASRAKAGGTTGELFF
12 | TRBJ2-3 | TRBV7-2 | CASSGITDTQYF
14 | TRBJ1-2 | TRBV10-3 | CASHRDGYNYGYTF
14 | TRBJ2-2 | TRBV6-1 | CASRPLGGTGELFF
16 | TRBJ1-5 | TRBV12-3/TRBV12-4 | CASSLAQPDSNQPQHF
13 | TRBJ2-1 | TRBV12-3/TRBV12-4 | CASSSPPGLRQFF
16 | TRBJ2-1 | TRBV7-6 | CASSLNLAGVGNEQFF
16 | TRBJ2-5 | TRBV19 | CASSLTTWAGLETQYF
13 | TRBJ1-1 | TRBV21-1 | CASKDRENTEAFF
14 | TRBJ1-1 | TRBV6-1 | CASSISGKNTEAFF
15 | TRBJ2-7 | TRBV4-2 | CASSPRGLSRDEQYF
15 | TRBJ2-1 | TRBV15 | CATSRDVAGAREQFF
17 | TRBJ2-1 | TRBV7-9 | CASSSRDSRISYNEQFF
16 | TRBJ2-1 | TRBV24-1 | CATSDPSADSYNEQFF
15 | TRBJ2-7 | TRBV29-1 | CSVEDQGQGSYEQYF
13 | TRBJ1-1 | TRBV10-3 | CAIKFAGNTEAFF
15 | TRBJ2-1 | TRBV5-1 | CASSLAGGSTREQFF
13 | TRBJ1-1 | TRBV20-1 | CSALQGMNTEAFF
15 | TRBJ2-1 | TRBV14 | CASSPRFRPYNEQFF
16 | TRBJ1-1 | TRBV11-3 | CASSLSTGRMNTEAFF
14 | TRBJ2-3 | TRBV5-5 | CASSLSFNTDTQYF
13 | TRBJ2-3 | TRBV29-1 | CSVGVAVTDTQYF
16 | TRBJ2-3 | TRBV25-1 | CASSSAGTGYADTQYF
13 | TRBJ2-1 | TRBV29-1 | CSVEGSNSNEQFF
14 | TRBJ1-4 | TRBV29-1 | CSVGDRPLNEKLFF
13 | TRBJ2-5 | TRBV9 | CASSVLAGGPQYF
14 | TRBJ2-1 | TRBV29-1 | CSVLGPSQGNEQFF
15 | TRBJ2-1 | TRBV7-8 | CASSLKLAGLNEQFF
16 | TRBJ2-1 | TRBV20-1 | CSARDRQGGSYNEQFF
16 | TRBJ2-3 | TRBV7-2 | CASSLSTSRRTDTQYF
16 | TRBJ2-6 | TRBV11-2 | CASSFQWGTGANVLTF
15 | TRBJ2-3 | TRBV12-3/TRBV12-4 | CASSLVGFGTDTQYF
15 | TRBJ2-3 | TRBV4-3 | CASSLSGNLADTQYF
12 | TRBJ1-1 | TRBV2 | CASTPRHTEAFF
17 | TRBJ2-3 | TRBV5-1 | CASSRILAGEVGDTQYF
11 | TRBJ2-7 | TRBV5-6 | CASSYSSEQYF
14 | TRBJ2-1 | TRBV9 | CASSVDPAGYEQFF
15 | TRBJ2-3 | TRBV20-1 | CSARAGTSGTDTQYF
18 | TRBJ2-5 | TRBV29-1 | CSVRGWSGTYQIQETQYF
14 | TRBJ1-5 | TRBV24-1 | CATSDPGFGQPQHF
16 | TRBJ2-1 | TRBV7-9 | CASSLVLSGSNHEQFF
15 | TRBJ2-1 | TRBV20-1 | CSARGQSVSYNEQFF
22 | TRBJ2-6 | TRBV7-2 | CASSLRAILLVGRASGANVLTF
13 | TRBJ1-5 | TRBV24-1 | CATSDPGLQPQHF
16 | TRBJ1-2 | TRBV5-8 | CASSPAGQLRDYGYTF
17 | TRBJ2-7 | TRBV6-5 | CASSSPGLAGHSYEQYF
13 | TRBJ2-1 | TRBV7-2 | CASSLGGGYEQFF
13 | TRBJ1-1 | TRBV9 | CASSVAMNTEAFF
14 | TRBJ2-2 | TRBV12-3/TRBV12-4 | CASSYRGRTGELFF